The rows below give T cell receptor beta chains drawn from one sample of a study of OX40 agonist ivuxolimab in advanced cancers. The assay was immunoSEQ multiplex PCR, and TCRdb's table has in-frame clones only and misses some. This sample has over 55,000 clones; around four fifths occur once, and the top ten carry around 2.4%. Specimen: CD4+ or CD8+ T cells sorted from blood, collected in a trial of the OX40 agonist ivuxolimab. Receptors were obtained from an adult with an advanced solid tumor such as melanoma, head and neck, liver or kidney cancer. The conserved cysteine and the conserved F or W are not part of the CDR3 here.

TRBV6-6	TRBJ2-1	10	ASSYSEREQF
TRBV19	TRBJ2-3	12	ASKEEDSLYTQY
TRBV12-5	TRBJ2-7	15	ASGLVSRGILSYEQY
TRBV9	TRBJ2-5	13	ASSPGGNIQETQY
TRBV5-5	TRBJ2-7	13	ASHSHGLGAEEQY
TRBV6-1	TRBJ2-1	13	ASTPRQGAYNEQF
TRBV9	TRBJ1-5	15	ASSVGMTGAGNQPQH
TRBV6-5	TRBJ2-7	11	ASVLGQGYEQY
TRBV2	TRBJ2-2	13	ASSPRAGYTGELF
TRBV7-6	TRBJ2-7	12	ASSSDRVVYEQY
TRBV11-2	TRBJ2-3	14	ASSTQQGTRADTQY
TRBV27	TRBJ2-1	13	ASSFAGTGLNEQF
TRBV6-5	TRBJ1-3	14	ASSWGGQSSGNTIY
TRBV7-9	TRBJ1-2	11	ASSPGRIYGYT
TRBV5-4	TRBJ2-1	14	ASSLGHPGDYNEQF
TRBV12-5	TRBJ1-1	12	ASGWTGIKTEAF
TRBV10-1	TRBJ1-3	14	AIRQAGVHSGNTIY
TRBV6-1	TRBJ2-7	11	ASTVGFAYEQY
TRBV2	TRBJ2-7	13	ASSEERGLPYEQY
TRBV7-6	TRBJ2-2	17	ASSPRGLAGGRDTGELF
TRBV6-5	TRBJ1-1	13	ASSQPGQGQTEAF
TRBV7-2	TRBJ1-5	11	ASSLAPNQPQH
TRBV7-9	TRBJ1-3	16	ASSFPGDRSSSGNTIY
TRBV11-3	TRBJ1-6	13	ASSRAGTENSPLH